What follows are 26 T cell receptor beta chains derived from one specimen sequenced in a study of molecular identifiers for immune sequencing clone quantification. TCRdb itself ran the PCR reads through MiXCR, one entry per CDR3 protein. The table includes more than 50,000 distinct CDR3 sequences, around 19% detected once. Sequences were obtained from naive CD8+ T cells from blood, with Jurkat cell RNA spiked in. Subset of the sample: FACS-sorted CD8+CD4-CCR7+CD45RA+ naive T cells. The receptors stem from a human donor in good health. Some libraries in this study had Jurkat cell RNA spiked in.

This clonotype was recorded a few times. The chain joins TRBV30 to TRBJ2-1, with 10 nucleotides matching TRBD2. Losses at the gene ends were 5 bases for V and 8 bases for J; bases not matched to a gene: 12. The V gene's germline CDR1 is GTSNPN and CDR2 SVGIG (reference sequence). This CDR3 is built from 15 residues. Here the CDR3 reads CAWGPVAGGRDEQFF. The CDR3 region has the DNA TGTGCCTGGGGTCCGGTAGCGGGAGGTCGTGATGAGCAGTTCTTC.

In its sample, this clonotype was seen many times. This chain links TRBV4-1 with TRBJ2-3; TRBD1 might be the D (6 bases). CDR1 MGHRA and CDR2 YSYEKL come from the germline V gene. The CDR3 consists of 15 residues. The V and J ends lost 8 bases and 0 bases respectively, with 15 bases between them. The CDR3 here is CASGFRDTSTDTQYF. Written as DNA, the CDR3 is TGCGCCAGCGGTTTCCGGGACACTAGCACAGATACGCAGTATTTT.

This clonotype was observed many times. The V call is TRBV12-3 or TRBV12-4, the J call TRBJ2-3; D unresolved. Trimming took 6 bases from V and 1 from J, leaving 5 bases between them. The CDR3 spans 12 residues. Written as DNA, the CDR3 is TGTGCCAGCAGACGGCGCACAGATACGCAGTATTTT. Translating gives CASRRRTDTQYF.

With regard to this clonotype: A single base separates this from a much larger clone, so it may be a read error. This chain links TRBV29-1 with TRBJ2-2, with D perhaps being TRBD1 or TRBD2 (6 bases each). The germline gives CDR1 SQVTM, CDR2 ANQGSEA. This CDR3 has 11 residues. The CDR3 here is CSVGGAGGLFF. CDR3 bases: TGCAGCGTTGGGGGGGCCGGGGGGCTGTTTTTT.

The V and J genes are TRBV4-1 and TRBJ2-5; D is undetermined. CDR3 length: 13 residues. The V gene's germline CDR1 is MGHRA and CDR2 YSYEKL. Trimming left V 4 bases short and J 2 bases short, with 8 bases between. The CDR3 is CASSRVGQETQYF. The CDR3 DNA follows: TGCGCCAGCAGCCGCGTGGGACAAGAGACCCAGTACTTC.

At least ten counts were recorded for this clonotype. V is TRBV4-3 and J is TRBJ1-5, with TRBD1 matching over 8 bases. The trim removed 0 bases at V and 5 bases at J, leaving 3 bases unmatched. The CDR3 runs to 15 residues. The germline V gene encodes CDR1 LGHNA and CDR2 YSLEER. CDR3 residues: CASSQDWTGYQPQHF. The CDR3 DNA reads TGCGCCAGCAGCCAAGACTGGACAGGGTATCAGCCCCAGCATTTT.

Worth noting for this clonotype: Being one base from a much bigger clone, this may be a read error. The CDR3 is CASSAGRQRERYF. In nucleotides, the CDR3 is TGTGCCAGCAGTGCGGGCCGCCAAAGAGAGCGGTACTTC. The chain has TRBV12-3 or TRBV12-4 and TRBJ2-7; maybe TRBD2 (5 bases). The CDR3 sequence is 13 residues long.

Turning to this clonotype: A much bigger clone sits one base away, suggesting this may be a read error. The gene calls are TRBV7-9 and TRBJ2-3; 11 positions agree with TRBD2. V trimming: 4 bases; J trimming: 3 bases; junction bases outside the gene matches: 12. This CDR3 region has 18 residues. Germline V gene lookup returns CDR1 SEHNR and CDR2 FQNEAQ (reference sequence). CDR3 in DNA: TGTGCCAGCAGCTCACCTAATTCCGGGACTAGCGGAACAGATACGCAGTATTTT. This encodes CASSSPNSGTSGTDTQYF.

As to this clonotype: A read error is possible here, since a much larger clone lies one base away. The V call is TRBV7-6, the J call TRBJ2-6; D gene unclear. Trimming stripped 5 bases from V and 1 base from J, with 12 bases between. CDR1 and CDR2 from the germline V gene are SGHVS and FNYEAQ. The length of the CDR3 is 16 residues. The CDR3 DNA reads TGTGCCAGCAGCGCCCGGGCGAATTCTGGGGCCAACGTCCTGACTTTC. The encoded protein is CASSARANSGANVLTF.

The rearrangement links TRBV9 to TRBJ2-1; D unclear. Looked up from germline, CDR1 is SGDLS and CDR2 is YYNGEE. The CDR3 contains 15 residues. Deletions cut 3 bases from V and 7 bases from J, with 17 bases between. The CDR3 DNA is TGTGCCAGCAGCGCCCCCGAGTTAGCCGGGAATGAGCAGTTCTTC. Protein product: CASSAPELAGNEQFF.

In regard to this clonotype: A much larger clone sits a single nucleotide away, making a read error possible. The missing conserved phenylalanine or tryptophan at the end of this CDR3 makes a read error likely. The CDR3 nucleotides read TGCGCCAGCAGCCCCCCAGGAGAGGGCATGAACACTGAAGCTTTCCTT. It is translated as CASSPPGEGMNTEAFL. V is TRBV5-1 and J is TRBJ1-1; D is unresolved. Germline CDR1 reads SGHRS; CDR2 reads YFSETQ. Trimming stripped 4 bases from V and 0 bases from J, with 16 bases between. The CDR3 is 16 residues long.

This clonotype was observed a single time. This chain links TRBV4-1 with TRBJ1-2; D unclear. V lost 1 base and J lost 6, with 15 bases in between. This CDR3 has 15 residues. CDR1 is MGHRA and CDR2 is YSYEKL in the germline V gene. CDR3 sequence reads: CASSQVGTGFHGYTF. In nucleotides, the CDR3 is TGCGCCAGCAGCCAAGTAGGTACGGGTTTCCATGGCTACACCTTC.

Turning to this clonotype: Possible read error: a much larger clone is one base away. The V call is TRBV11-2, the J call TRBJ2-3; possible D gene TRBD2, 5 bases. The CDR3 totals 14 residues. CDR1 and CDR2 (germline): SGHAT, FQNNGV. CDR3 bases: TGTGCCGGCAGCTTAGATCCAGGAGGTGATACGCAGTATTTT. Translated: CAGSLDPGGDTQYF.

To note about this clonotype: A read error may be the cause here, since a much bigger clone is one base away. This chain connects TRBV29-1 to TRBJ1-5; 9 positions agree with TRBD1. The CDR3 spans 14 residues. CDR1 and CDR2 from the germline V gene are SQVTM and ANQGSEA. The CDR3 is CSVETQGACQPQRF. Written as DNA, the CDR3 is TGCAGCGTTGAGACACAGGGGGCATGTCAGCCCCAGCGTTTT.

This clonotype was counted ten times or more. V and J are TRBV30 and TRBJ2-3; D not resolved. The CDR3 covers 13 residues. Germline CDR1 reads GTSNPN; CDR2 reads SVGIG (reference sequence). Trimming cost V 2 bases and J 6 bases, with 12 bases left between them. The CDR3 is CAWSLTDLDTQYF. CDR3 DNA: TGTGCCTGGAGTTTAACCGACCTTGATACGCAGTATTTT.

This clonotype appeared a few times. The rearrangement uses TRBV7-9 and TRBJ2-7; 9 nucleotides align to TRBD2. V was clipped by 5 bases and J by 0 bases; unmatched bases: 5. Germline CDR1 SEHNR, CDR2 FQNEAQ (reference sequence). The CDR3 runs 15 residues. The CDR3 nucleotides are TGTGCCAGCAGCCCCCGACTAGCGGACTCCTACGAGCAGTACTTC. It encodes CASSPRLADSYEQYF.

Ten or more counts support this clonotype. The V gene is TRBV27, the J gene TRBJ2-5, with no clear D. The germline V gene has CDR1 MNHEY and CDR2 SMNVEV (reference sequence). With 3 bases removed from V and 5 bases from J, the gap between germline ends came to 13 bases. The CDR3 has 14 amino acids. CDR3 sequence reads: CASSLVWAAETQYF. CDR3 coding DNA: TGTGCCAGCAGTTTGGTGTGGGCCGCCGAGACCCAGTACTTC.

Turning to this clonotype: This could be a read error, since a much larger clone is one nucleotide away. The conserved final phenylalanine or tryptophan is absent from the CDR3, which likely points to a read error. The chain carries TRBV27 and TRBJ2-7, with TRBD2 matching over 8 bases. In germline, CDR1 is MNHEY, CDR2 SMNVEV (reference sequence). J gave up 5 bases and V 5 bases, and 8 bases lay outside the gene matches. The CDR3 is 14 residues long. The CDR3 is CASSISGTPHEQYL. In nucleotides, the CDR3 is TGTGCCAGCAGTATTAGCGGGACGCCCCACGAGCAGTACCTC.

This clonotype occurred many times. The chain joins TRBV24-1 to TRBJ2-3; D may be TRBD2 (6 bases). V lost 2 bases and J lost 5, with 19 bases in between. CDR1 is KGHDR and CDR2 is SFDVKD in the germline V gene. This CDR3 region has 17 residues. The DNA for the CDR3 is TGTGCCACCAGTGATTCCGCCGCCGGGGGTCGGAGAGATACGCAGTATTTT. It encodes CATSDSAAGGRRDTQYF.

This clonotype appeared many times. The V and J genes are TRBV11-3 and TRBJ2-3; 10 bases line up with TRBD2. V dropped 3 bases and J dropped 0; count of bases not matched to a gene: 12. CDR1 is SGHNT and CDR2 is YENEEA in the germline V gene. The CDR3 has 19 residues. The CDR3 reads CASSFLDPPAGGSTDTQYF. For the CDR3, the DNA is TGTGCCAGCAGCTTTTTAGATCCCCCAGCGGGAGGGAGCACAGATACGCAGTATTTT.

This clonotype was counted ten times or more. The chain uses TRBV29-1 and TRBJ1-2, with 7 bases fitting TRBD1. The ends lost 0 bases at V and 5 bases at J; junction bases unmatched: 9. Germline V lookup: CDR1 SQVTM, CDR2 ANQGSEA. There are 15 residues in the CDR3. This CDR3 is CSVEDRQGVNYGYTF. The CDR3 DNA is TGCAGCGTTGAAGATCGGCAGGGGGTTAATTATGGCTACACCTTC.

This clonotype appeared once. A junction end diverges from the germline sequence, so it may reflect a read error. The J gene is TRBJ1-5, the V gene TRBV30, with 7 bases aligning to TRBD1. Per germline, CDR1 GTSNPN and CDR2 SVGIG (reference sequence). CDR3 length: 14 amino acids. The CDR3 nucleotides are TGTGCCTGGGACGATCAGGGGGTACAGCAGCCCCCGCACTTT. It is translated as CAWDDQGVQQPPHF.

V usage is TRBV11-3 and J usage is TRBJ2-1; D remains unclear. The length of the CDR3 is 13 residues. Trimming took off 7 bases at V and 2 bases at J, with 9 bases between the two ends. The V gene's germline CDR1 is SGHNT and CDR2 YENEEA. CDR3 in DNA: TGTGCCAGCAAAGAGGTTGCCTACAATGAGCAGTTCTTC. Protein: CASKEVAYNEQFF. Based on the CDR3 plus reference TRBV11-3 and TRBJ2-1, the full variable domain is EAGVVQSPRYKIIEKKQPVAFWCNPISGHNTLYWYLQNLGQGPELLIRYENEEAVDDSQLPKDRFSAERLKGVDSTLKIQPAELGDSAVYLCASKEVAYNEQFFGPGTRLTVL.

Notes on this clonotype: Being one base from a much bigger clone, this may be a read error. This chain uses TRBV27 with TRBJ2-5; maybe TRBD1 (5 bases). This CDR3 has 15 amino acids. Germline values: CDR1 MNHEY, CDR2 SMNVEV (reference sequence). V lost 8 bases and J lost 5, with 21 bases in between. CDR3 sequence reads: CASARTRTSWETQYF. The CDR3 DNA sequence: TGTGCCAGCGCCCGGACACGAACTTCTTGGGAGACCCAGTACTTC.

This chain joins TRBV30 and TRBJ2-1, with TRBD2 as a possible D gene (5 bases). Germline-derived CDR1 and CDR2 are GTSNPN and SVGIG (reference sequence). The V gene lost 5 bases and the J gene lost 1 base, with 12 bases spanning the gap. This CDR3 has 14 residues. The CDR3 loop reads CAWVGSVSYNEQFF. CDR3 nucleotides: TGTGCCTGGGTGGGGAGTGTTTCCTACAATGAGCAGTTCTTC.

With respect to this clonotype: This may stem from a read error, because a much larger clone lies one nucleotide away. Because it lacks the conserved phenylalanine or tryptophan at the end, this CDR3 is likely a read error. The chain is built from TRBV30 and TRBJ2-7; D is possibly TRBD2 (6 bases). The CDR3 has 13 amino acids. Germline V CDR1 and CDR2: GTSNPN, SVGIG (reference sequence). Trimming took 4 bases from V and 5 from J, leaving 15 bases between them. As DNA, the CDR3 is TGTGCCTGGACTGACGGGAGCCGGAACGAGCAGTACCTC. It codes for CAWTDGSRNEQYL.